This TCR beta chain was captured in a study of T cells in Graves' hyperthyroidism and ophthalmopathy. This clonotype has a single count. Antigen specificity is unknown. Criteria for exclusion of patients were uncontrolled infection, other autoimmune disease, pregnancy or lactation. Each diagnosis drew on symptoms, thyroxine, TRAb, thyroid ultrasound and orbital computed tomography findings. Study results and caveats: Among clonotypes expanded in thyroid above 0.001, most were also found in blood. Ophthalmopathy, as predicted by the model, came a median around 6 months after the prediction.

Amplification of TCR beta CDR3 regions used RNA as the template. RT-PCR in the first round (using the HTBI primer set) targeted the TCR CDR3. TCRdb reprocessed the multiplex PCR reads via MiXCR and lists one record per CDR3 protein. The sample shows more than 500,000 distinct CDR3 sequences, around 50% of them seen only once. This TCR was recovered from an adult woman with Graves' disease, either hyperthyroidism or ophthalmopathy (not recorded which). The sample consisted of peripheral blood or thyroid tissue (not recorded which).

The CDR3 loop is CASRRGRELGGYTF. Written as DNA, the CDR3 is TGTGCCAGTCGGCGGGGCAGGGAACTTGGTGGCTACACCTTC. The chain has TRBV19 and TRBJ1-2, with D possibly being TRBD1 (5 bases). Germline V lookup: CDR1 LNHDA, CDR2 SQIVND (reference sequence). The CDR3 runs to 14 residues. Trimming shortened V by 8 bases and J by 7 bases, and 20 bases separated the two germline ends.